The present T cell receptor (beta chain) was sequenced within a study of blood T cell repertoires in COVID-19 (TCRdb year 2020). In terms of the full investigation: Samples covering the acute and convalescent phases of COVID-19 were provided by collaborators in the United States, Italy and Spain. The prospective study material was composed of cDNA or gDNA derived from T cells, B-cell-depleted T cells, or PBMCs. The dataset comprised deeply sampled blood TCRbeta repertoires from subjects exposed to, actively infected with, or recovered from COVID-19. A freely available public database, intended as a resource for researchers studying the immune response to SARS-CoV-2, is where the repertoires were released. The samples were drawn from two sources: the first 160 participants of the ongoing ImmuneRACE study, and 1,200 or so subjects contributed by 6 global collaborators. A de-identified subject ID, COVID-19 status, age in years and sex were almost always included in the sample metadata. Where available, HLA class I and class II types were obtained from metadata supplied by the sample provider rather than from assay-based typing. What the research found in general, with its limitations: The quantity of clinical and demographic metadata differed by source and by participant and was supplied without curation.

In the prospective study, participants were about 18 to 89 years old, resided in about 25 geographic areas of the United States, and were enrolled through a virtual design. In the prospective study, participants were assigned to cohorts based on the clinical history participants reported in a screening survey and a study questionnaire. Exposed participants were defined as having been in contact with someone with a PCR-confirmed or clinician-diagnosed COVID-19 case within 2 weeks of study entry. Each participant in the prospective study had whole blood, serum and a nasopharyngeal or oropharyngeal swab collected by mobile phlebotomists. Over a roughly 2-month period, participants in the prospective study had the option of providing additional blood draws and questionnaires. Before DNA extraction, blood samples from the prospective study were shipped at room temperature or frozen. TCRbeta CDR3 regions were amplified from genomic DNA by means of the immunoSEQ Assay, a bias-controlled multiplex PCR. On the authors' methods: The number of nucleated cells in each sample was estimated from the amplification of reference gene primers within the assay. Sequence reads were collapsed and filtered to measure the absolute abundance of every unique TCRbeta CDR3 rearrangement. For each sample, productive Simpson clonality was calculated as the square root of Simpson's diversity index over productive rearrangements. The table comes from immuneACCESS by way of TCRdb, which keeps in-frame sequences with V and J called. Part of the clones is missing from these tables; in studies checked, under half for an unresolved V gene and the rest for unknown reasons. The DNA was the basis for D and trimming; V, J and clone size are from that table. The sample data list more than 250,000 clones, and around 84% of these were observed just once. More than 4% of the sample goes to the ten largest clones.

On this clone itself: Its antigen target is currently unknown. No quality values exist for individual bases; no much larger clone is one base distant.

Reading from cysteine to phenylalanine, the CDR3 counts 16 amino acids. Only CDR3 DNA remains: 48 bases, in frame from the first base. The germline V gene sets CDR1 to SGHRS and CDR2 to YFSETQ. V is reduced by 4 bases and J by 4 bases, leaving a spacing of 15 bases between them. This receptor chain uses TRBV5-1 and TRBJ2-6; no D segment can be confidently identified. The receptor was derived from a man aged 40-49 years who had been exposed to COVID-19. The sequencing sample was made of PBMCs or T cells enriched from blood (not recorded which). Read as DNA, the sequence is TGCGCCAGCAGCCCCGCCTCTCGGGTCGGGGCCAACGTCCTGACTTTC. This gives the protein CASSPASRVGANVLTF.